Shown below are 31 T cell receptor beta chains from a single sample sequenced in a study of control samples from healthy donors and cancer patients. Generated by immunoSEQ multiplex PCR, the TCRdb table keeps only in-frame clones and is missing some. The profile shows about 82,000 clones, 94% of them singletons. The sample consisted of blood. Every receptor here comes from a woman between 18 and 29 years old in good health.

This chain links TRBV4-1 with TRBJ2-7; D tentatively reads TRBD1 or TRBD2 (5 bases each). The V end lost 3 bases, the J end lost 4 bases, and 22 bases lay between the germline ends. Germline CDR1 MGHRA, CDR2 YSYEKL. The CDR3 totals 17 residues. The CDR3 nucleotides read TGCGCCAGCAGCCAGACACGGGACCCATCTAAACTATACGAGCAGTACTTC. It encodes CASSQTRDPSKLYEQYF.

The chain has TRBV9 and TRBJ2-7; D could derive from TRBD1 or TRBD2 (5 bases each). Per germline, CDR1 SGDLS and CDR2 YYNGEE. This CDR3 is built from 15 residues. V lost 3 bases and J 1 base, leaving 14 bases between the germline ends. The DNA for the CDR3 is TGTGCCAGCAGCGCCCGGGACCATGGTTCCTACGAGCAGTACTTC. This gives the protein CASSARDHGSYEQYF.

This clone has a single count. V gene TRBV2 combines with J gene TRBJ2-7, with D tentatively TRBD1 (5 bases). Germline V lookup: CDR1 SNHLY, CDR2 FYNNEI. This CDR3 has 16 residues. The V end lost 1 base, the J end lost 4 bases, and 17 bases lay between the germline ends. This chain's CDR3 is CASSEGRPKGLYEQYF. DNA for the CDR3: TGTGCCAGCAGTGAAGGGAGACCAAAGGGGCTATACGAGCAGTACTTC.

V and J are TRBV5-1 and TRBJ2-1, with TRBD2 identical over 9 bases. Germline V lookup: CDR1 SGHRS, CDR2 YFSETQ. The CDR3 covers 17 residues. V shed 0 bases, J shed 4 bases, and the junction held 8 bases outside the gene matches. The CDR3 DNA is TGCGCCAGCAGCTTGGCGGCTAGCGGGAAGGGATACAATGAGCAGTTCTTC. It specifies CASSLAASGKGYNEQFF. Based on the CDR3 plus reference TRBV5-1 and TRBJ2-1, the full variable domain is KAGVTQTPRYLIKTRGQQVTLSCSPISGHRSVSWYQQTPGQGLQFLFEYFSETQRNKGNFPGRFSGRQFSNSRSEMNVSTLELGDSALYLCASSLAASGKGYNEQFFGPGTRLTVL.

This clone is a singleton in its sample. The rearrangement links TRBV25-1 to TRBJ2-3; 7 nucleotides match TRBD1. This CDR3 contains 15 residues. Trimming removed 4 bases from V and 2 bases from J; junction bases left unmatched: 6. Germline V lookup: CDR1 MGHDK, CDR2 SYGVNS. CDR3 nucleotide sequence: TGTGCCAGCAGTGCCTGGGACAGAAACACAGATACGCAGTATTTT. It specifies CASSAWDRNTDTQYF.

This clone has more than one count but fewer than ten. The rearrangement uses TRBV2 and TRBJ1-2; D gene ambiguous. The ends were cut back, 6 bases at V and 2 bases at J, with 13 bases in the middle. Per the germline V gene, CDR1 is SNHLY and CDR2 is FYNNEI. CDR3 size: 14 residues. CDR3: CASRGTTINYGYTF. CDR3 bases: TGTGCCAGCAGGGGCACTACTATCAACTATGGCTACACCTTC.

The J gene is TRBJ1-5, the V gene TRBV19; D is ambiguous. The length of the CDR3 is 15 residues. CDR1 and CDR2 from the germline V gene are LNHDA and SQIVND (reference sequence). The V end was cut by 7 bases, the J end by 0 bases, with 13 bases between. CDR3 loop: CASMLSGNSNQPQHF. CDR3 in DNA: TGTGCCAGTATGTTATCGGGGAATAGCAATCAGCCCCAGCATTTT.

The chain has TRBV18 and TRBJ1-1; D ambiguous. Between the trimmed V and J ends, which lost 4 bases and 1 base, there was a span of 7 bases. Germline CDR1 KGHSH, CDR2 LQKENI. The CDR3 extends over 13 amino acids. CDR3 loop: CASSQEPNTEAFF. The CDR3 region has the DNA TGTGCCAGCTCACAGGAACCGAACACTGAAGCTTTCTTT.

The J gene is TRBJ1-2, the V gene TRBV5-1; D not certain. CDR1 SGHRS and CDR2 YFSETQ come from the germline V gene. This CDR3 contains 14 residues. V was cut by 4 bases and J by 8 bases, with 18 bases left in between. CDR3 DNA sequence: TGCGCCAGCAGCGCTAGGGTGGCCTCCGTGGGCTACACCTTC. Amino acids: CASSARVASVGYTF.

The chain combines TRBV3-1 (or the pseudogene TRBV3-2) with TRBJ1-1; D is unclear. This CDR3 has 13 residues. The V and J ends lost 4 bases and 0 bases respectively, with 6 bases between them. CDR1 and CDR2 from the germline V gene are LGHDT and YNNKEL (reference sequence). As DNA, the CDR3 is TGTGCCAGCAGCCCCCAACTGAACACTGAAGCTTTCTTT. It encodes CASSPQLNTEAFF.

This sequence joins TRBV5-1 and TRBJ2-2; possibly TRBD1 or TRBD2 for D (7 bases each). Germline V gene lookup returns CDR1 SGHRS and CDR2 YFSETQ. This CDR3 is 15 amino acids long. Deletions cut 4 bases from V and 4 bases from J, with 14 bases between. The CDR3 region is CASSAQGEGTGELFF. CDR3 in DNA: TGCGCCAGCAGCGCTCAGGGGGAGGGCACCGGGGAGCTGTTTTTT.

The chain is built from TRBV7-2 and TRBJ2-5, with 11 bases aligning to TRBD1. The CDR3 contains 14 residues. V dropped 4 bases and J dropped 6; count of bases not matched to a gene: 4. CDR1 is SGHTA, CDR2 FQGNSA, per germline. For the CDR3, the DNA is TGTGCCAGCAGCTCCGGACAGGGGGCAAAGACCCAGTACTTC. This gives the protein CASSSGQGAKTQYF.

V and J are TRBV11-2 and TRBJ1-1; D might be TRBD1 (5 bases). The CDR3 length is 16 residues. V lost 7 bases and J lost 4, with 22 bases in between. Germline CDR1 and CDR2: SGHAT and FQNNGV. DNA of the CDR3: TGTGCCAGCAAAAGGTGGGAGGGCAGGGAGGGCACTGAAGCTTTCTTT. Residues: CASKRWEGREGTEAFF.

This sequence joins TRBV11-2 and TRBJ2-7; 7 bases align to TRBD2. The CDR3 sequence is 16 residues long. CDR1 SGHAT and CDR2 FQNNGV come from the germline V gene. J lost 6 bases, V lost 0 bases, and 11 bases had no gene match. The CDR3 region is CASSLDISGGYGEQYF. The CDR3 nucleotides read TGTGCCAGCAGCTTAGATATCTCGGGAGGTTATGGCGAGCAGTACTTC.

The chain links TRBV29-1 to TRBJ2-1, with D perhaps TRBD2 (6 bases). Germline V gene sequence: CDR1 SQVTM, CDR2 ANQGSEA. This CDR3 has 14 residues. The V gene lost 6 bases and the J gene lost 9 bases, with 21 bases spanning the gap. CDR3 nucleotides: TGCAGCGTCCATCAGTGGGGGGACCTGGGTGAGCAGTTCTTC. As protein: CSVHQWGDLGEQFF.

V and J are TRBV7-2 and TRBJ2-3; D could derive from TRBD1 or TRBD2 (6 bases each). Trimming shortened V by 4 bases and J by 4 bases, and 15 bases separated the two germline ends. The CDR3 is 15 amino acids. Germline V gives CDR1 SGHTA, CDR2 FQGNSA. CDR3 nucleotides: TGTGCCAGCAGCTCTCGGACAGCGGGCTCAGATACGCAGTATTTT. Protein product: CASSSRTAGSDTQYF.

A single count supports this clone. This sequence joins TRBV28 and TRBJ1-4, with D unresolved. CDR3 length: 11 amino acids. Germline CDR1 and CDR2: MDHEN and SYDVKM. V lost 6 bases to trimming and J lost 8 bases, with 7 bases between them. CDR3 region: CASRSWEKLFF. The CDR3, as DNA: TGTGCCAGCAGGTCTTGGGAAAAACTGTTTTTT.

The chain is built from TRBV6-5 and TRBJ2-7; a possible D gene is TRBD2 (5 bases). Trimming stripped 0 bases from V and 7 bases from J, with 13 bases between. CDR1 and CDR2 (germline): MNHEY, SVGAGI. The CDR3 runs to 14 residues. As DNA, the CDR3 is TGTGCCAGCAGTTACTCGACCGGGGTAGGGGAGCAGTACTTC. Translation gives CASSYSTGVGEQYF.

The chain employs TRBV5-6 and TRBJ2-7, with TRBD2 matching 7 bases. After removal of 4 bases from V and 3 bases from J, the junction contained 10 bases not matched to a gene. The CDR3 is 15 amino acids. The germline gives CDR1 SGHDT, CDR2 YYEEEE. The CDR3 reads CASSPKLAPGYEQYF. The CDR3 nucleotides are TGTGCCAGCAGCCCCAAACTAGCGCCCGGCTACGAGCAGTACTTC.

This chain connects TRBV5-1 to TRBJ1-4; D perhaps matches TRBD1 (5 bases). This CDR3 comprises 16 residues. V was cut by 0 bases and J by 8 bases, with 17 bases left in between. The germline gives CDR1 SGHRS, CDR2 YFSETQ. As DNA, the CDR3 is TGCGCCAGCAGCTTGGCGTCCCGGCAGGGAGGAGAAAAACTGTTTTTT. This codes for CASSLASRQGGEKLFF.

The rearrangement links TRBV19 to TRBJ1-2, with D perhaps matching TRBD1 (6 bases). V shed 8 bases and J shed 3 bases, with 10 bases lying between them. The CDR3 is 12 amino acids. Germline V CDR1 and CDR2: LNHDA, SQIVND (reference sequence). The CDR3 loop is CASLGQHYGYTF. The CDR3 region has the DNA TGTGCCAGTCTTGGACAGCACTATGGCTACACCTTC.

This chain links TRBV15 with TRBJ1-3; 7 bases align to TRBD1. CDR3 length: 15 amino acids. V shed 3 bases, J shed 1 base, and the junction held 3 bases outside the gene matches. The germline CDR1 and CDR2 sequences are LNHNV and YYDKDF (reference sequence). The CDR3 loop reads CATSSRQGSGNTIYF. As DNA, the CDR3 is TGTGCCACCAGCAGTAGACAGGGTTCTGGAAACACCATATATTTT.

The chain links TRBV18 to TRBJ2-1; D may match TRBD1 or TRBD2 (7 bases each). Trimming removed 3 bases from V and 8 bases from J, with 20 bases in between. Per germline, CDR1 KGHSH and CDR2 LQKENI. The CDR3 sequence is 16 residues long. The CDR3: CASSPGEGALIHEQFF. The CDR3 region has the DNA TGTGCCAGCTCACCTGGGGAGGGGGCGCTTATCCATGAGCAGTTCTTC.

The DNA of the CDR3 is TGTGCCAGCAGTGTACAGAACACCGGGGAGCTGTTTTTT. Its protein is CASSVQNTGELFF. The chain couples TRBV2 to TRBJ2-2; unclear D gene. V dropped 4 bases and J dropped 1 base, with 4 bases sitting between them. CDR1 and CDR2 from the germline V gene are SNHLY and FYNNEI. The CDR3 extends over 13 amino acids.

The chain joins TRBV5-4 to TRBJ2-3, with D perhaps TRBD1 or TRBD2 (6 bases each). Germline V gene lookup returns CDR1 SGHNT and CDR2 YYREEE (reference sequence). The CDR3 loop spans 14 amino acids. V was pared by 0 bases and J by 4 bases, with 9 bases between. The CDR3 bases are TGTGCCAGCAGCTTGGGGGGGGCGTCAGATACGCAGTATTTT. It is translated as CASSLGGASDTQYF.

In DNA, the CDR3 is TGTGCCAGCAGTTACTCGACAGGGGCAGCTTTCTTT. Translated: CASSYSTGAAFF. The chain employs TRBV6-5 and TRBJ1-1; 8 nucleotides line up with TRBD1. Germline assignment: CDR1 MNHEY and CDR2 SVGAGI. V shed 0 bases and J 10 bases; nucleotides not matched to a gene: 1. CDR3 length equals 12 residues.

This sequence joins TRBV7-2 and TRBJ1-1; TRBD1 aligns across 8 bases. Germline trimming cut 4 bases from V and 4 bases from J; bases unmatched to any gene: 8. The CDR3 contains 15 residues. Germline V CDR1 and CDR2: SGHTA, FQGNSA. CDR3 DNA sequence: TGTGCCAGCAGCTCCGAAGGACAGGGCGTCACTGAAGCTTTCTTT. Protein product: CASSSEGQGVTEAFF. The entire variable domain, with the rest obtained from reference TRBV7-2 and TRBJ1-1, is as follows: GAGVSQSPSNKVTEKGKDVELRCDPISGHTALYWYRQSLGQGLEFLIYFQGNSAPDKSGLPSDRFSAERTGGSVSTLTIQRTQQEDSAVYLCASSSEGQGVTEAFFGQGTRLTVV.

V gene TRBV7-9 combines with J gene TRBJ2-4; perhaps D is TRBD1 or TRBD2 (6 bases each). The CDR3 covers 13 residues. The V end lost 4 bases, the J end lost 6 bases, and 10 bases lay between the germline ends. The germline V gene has CDR1 SEHNR and CDR2 FQNEAQ (reference sequence). Here the CDR3 DNA reads TGTGCCAGCAGCTCGGGGGCTGGAAACATTCAGTACTTC. Its translation: CASSSGAGNIQYF.

The chain employs TRBV6-1 and TRBJ2-3, with 13 bases that match TRBD2. The V gene's germline CDR1 is MNHNS and CDR2 SASEGT. The CDR3 is 19 residues long. V was clipped by 3 bases and J by 1 base; unmatched bases: 10. For the CDR3, the DNA is TGTGCCAGCAGTGAGGATACTAGCGGGGGGGGAAGGGGCACAGATACGCAGTATTTT. This translates into CASSEDTSGGGRGTDTQYF.

This clone was observed once. V is TRBV5-8 and J is TRBJ1-6; tentative D call: TRBD1 (5 bases). Germline V gives CDR1 SGHTS, CDR2 YDEGEE. V was cut by 5 bases and J by 7 bases, with 10 bases left in between. The CDR3 is 13 amino acids. The CDR3 region is CASRGHQNSPLHF. In DNA, the CDR3 is TGTGCCAGCAGAGGACATCAAAATTCACCCCTCCACTTT.

This chain uses TRBV5-1 with TRBJ1-2; 11 positions match TRBD1. The junction had 6 bases not matched to a gene; V was cut back by 4 bases and J by 4 bases. This CDR3 is built from 15 residues. Germline CDR1 and CDR2: SGHRS and YFSETQ. This CDR3 is CASSGGTGGAYGYTF. The CDR3 nucleotides are TGCGCCAGCAGCGGAGGGACAGGGGGAGCCTATGGCTACACCTTC.